Here is one T cell receptor beta chain with its context. The CDR3 extends over 21 amino acids. J lost 0 bases, V lost 4 bases, and 21 bases had no gene match. Per the germline V gene, CDR1 is SGHRS and CDR2 is YFSETQ. These data originate in a study of control samples from healthy donors and cancer patients. Repertoires were generated with immunoSEQ multiplex PCR, while TCRdb's copy carries only in-frame clones and drops some. The sample has 50,000 or so clones; about 93% are singletons. This TCR came from a woman in her forties or fifties with head and neck cancer. The rearrangement uses TRBV5-1 and TRBJ2-4, with TRBD1 identical over 8 bases. What was sequenced was PBMCs. The CDR3 DNA is TGCGCCAGCAGCCCGACAGGGGCCGCACAACTATTACTGGGAGCCAAAAACATTCAGTACTTC. As protein: CASSPTGAAQLLLGAKNIQYF.